Below, one T cell receptor (beta chain) is given with its context. Its target is unknown. This CDR3 is 11 amino acids long. Trimming took 2 bases from V and 10 from J, leaving 8 bases between them. The germline gives CDR1 MNHNS, CDR2 SASEGT. Original methodology: Junction-only sequences without quality scores came from ImmunoSEQ, so filtering differed. Assay: immunoSEQ multiplex PCR; the TCRdb copy retains only in-frame clones and omits some. That table supplies the V and J calls and clone size; D and trimming were determined from the DNA. The sample holds under 2.5 million clones, 85% to 95% seen once. CD45RA+ naive and CD45RA-negative memory subsets were separated from CD4+ cells. This sample was taken from a study of shared clonotypes between healthy human individuals. Study overall: Donor composition was a couple of women and a few men, aged 18 to 49.

Study-wide points: Rarefaction gave evidence that sorted-subset sequencing remained incomplete despite large depth.

V is TRBV6-1 and J is TRBJ1-1; D might be TRBD1 (5 bases). This receptor was obtained from a man aged 18 to 30 in good health. Some clones in this sample may be carry-over from other donors' samples. Sequencing was carried out using naive CD4+ T cells from PBMCs. The subset denotes: CD45RA+ positively selected. In nucleotides, the CDR3 is TGTGCCAGCAGTGAAATCCAGGGAGCTTTCTTT. It is translated as CASSEIQGAFF.